The 29 T cell receptor beta chains reported below all come from one sample, sequenced in a study of cytomegalovirus exposure and HLA in healthy donors. The PCR employed 60 Vbeta primers together with 13 Jbeta primers. Method: immunoSEQ multiplex PCR; TCRdb's copy keeps in-frame clones and lacks some. The table lists 150,000 to 200,000 clones, about 80% of them singletons, with around 4.8% in the top ten. The sequencing sample was made of PBMCs. All receptors derive from a man between 18 and 29 years old in good health and CMV-seronegative.

The chain is built from TRBV7-6 and TRBJ2-5; 13 positions agree with TRBD2. V lost 8 bases, J lost 2 bases, and 14 bases stayed unmatched. Germline lookup yields CDR1 SGHVS and CDR2 FNYEAQ. The CDR3 spans 18 residues. The CDR3 nucleotides are TGTGCCAGCGTCAGACTAGCGGGAGGACCTGGGGGGCAAGAGACCCAGTACTTC. It translates to CASVRLAGGPGGQETQYF.

The rearrangement joins TRBV7-9 to TRBJ2-7; D is perhaps TRBD2 (6 bases). Per the germline V gene, CDR1 is SEHNR and CDR2 is FQNEAQ (reference sequence). The CDR3 runs 14 residues. The V end was cut by 8 bases, the J end by 0 bases, with 14 bases between. As DNA, the CDR3 is TGTGCCAGCGGCGGGACGGAGAGCTCCTACGAGCAGTACTTC. As protein: CASGGTESSYEQYF.

The chain recombines TRBV7-9 with TRBJ2-1; D not certain. CDR3 length equals 12 residues. Trimming left V 5 bases short and J 6 bases short, with 8 bases between. Looked up from germline, CDR1 is SEHNR and CDR2 is FQNEAQ (reference sequence). CDR3 protein: CASSRSSNEQFF. CDR3 bases: TGTGCCAGCAGCAGATCGAGCAATGAGCAGTTCTTC.

V usage is TRBV7-8 and J usage is TRBJ2-1; 15 bases map to TRBD2. The CDR3 has 16 amino acids. The germline V gene encodes CDR1 SGHVS and CDR2 FQNEAQ. The ends lost 5 bases at V and 8 bases at J; junction bases unmatched: 7. The CDR3 nucleotides read TGTGCCAGCAGCACCGGGACTAGCGGGAGGAGGGATGAGCAGTTCTTC. It specifies CASSTGTSGRRDEQFF.

J is TRBJ2-5 and V is TRBV19; D possibly corresponds to TRBD1 (5 bases). This CDR3 comprises 14 residues. V was cut by 3 bases and J by 3 bases, with 11 bases left in between. Per germline, CDR1 LNHDA and CDR2 SQIVND (reference sequence). DNA for the CDR3: TGTGCCAGTAGTATTTACGGCAGGGAAGAGACCCAGTACTTC. This sequence encodes CASSIYGREETQYF.

The rearrangement uses TRBV18 and TRBJ2-7, with 7 bases aligning to TRBD2. The CDR3 totals 16 residues. Germline trimming cut 3 bases from V and 1 base from J; bases unmatched to any gene: 9. CDR1 KGHSH and CDR2 LQKENI come from the germline V gene. In DNA, the CDR3 is TGTGCCAGCTCACCTGGGGGGGTAATAAAATCCTACGAGCAGTACTTC. It codes for CASSPGGVIKSYEQYF. Filled out from reference TRBV18 and TRBJ2-7, the complete variable domain reads NAGVMQNPRHLVRRRGQEARLRCSPMKGHSHVYWYRQLPEEGLKFMVYLQKENIIDESGMPKERFSAEFPKEGPSILRIQQVVRGDSAAYFCASSPGGVIKSYEQYFGPGTRLTVT.

This clone has just one count. The rearrangement joins TRBV5-4 to TRBJ1-6; 7 bases are shared with TRBD1. The V gene's germline CDR1 is SGHNT and CDR2 YYREEE (reference sequence). The junction had 8 bases not matched to a gene; V was cut back by 4 bases and J by 7 bases. The CDR3 extends over 15 amino acids. CDR3 protein: CASSVQGIGNSPLHF. CDR3 nucleotides: TGTGCCAGCAGCGTACAGGGGATAGGGAATTCACCCCTCCACTTT.

The CDR3 DNA follows: TGTGCCAGCAGCCTCAGGGGGCCGGGTCACGAGCAGTACTTC. Its protein product is CASSLRGPGHEQYF. The chain joins TRBV7-3 to TRBJ2-7, with 8 bases matching TRBD1. J lost 5 bases, V lost 5 bases, and 8 bases had no gene match. From germline, CDR1 is SGHTA and CDR2 FQGTGA. This CDR3 spans 14 amino acids.

This clone was picked up a small number of times. The CDR3 DNA follows: TGTGCCATCAGGATACAGGGGAACACTGAAGCTTTCTTT. Translating gives CAIRIQGNTEAFF. V and J are TRBV10-3 and TRBJ1-1, with a possible D match to TRBD1 (6 bases). The germline V gene has CDR1 ENHRY and CDR2 SYGVKD. This CDR3 has 13 residues. V lost 6 bases and J lost 1, with 9 bases in between.

The chain carries TRBV7-2 and TRBJ1-5, with a tentative D call TRBD1 (5 bases). Looked up from germline, CDR1 is SGHTA and CDR2 is FQGNSA. The CDR3 is 14 residues long. Trimming took 5 bases from V and 6 from J, leaving 14 bases between them. The CDR3 protein is CASSTQGHGQPQHF. CDR3 DNA: TGTGCCAGCAGCACCCAGGGCCACGGTCAGCCCCAGCATTTT.

The J gene is TRBJ1-1, the V gene TRBV27, with 7 positions matching TRBD1. Germline CDR1 is MNHEY and CDR2 is SMNVEV (reference sequence). The CDR3 is 15 amino acids. Germline trimming cut 5 bases from V and 0 bases from J; bases unmatched to any gene: 6. The DNA of the CDR3 is TGTGCCAGCAGTGACCGTGGGACAGTGAACACTGAAGCTTTCTTT. Translated: CASSDRGTVNTEAFF.

The rearrangement links TRBV7-6 to TRBJ2-2, with D tentatively TRBD2 (5 bases). With 2 bases removed from V and 6 bases from J, the gap between germline ends came to 10 bases. Germline CDR1 SGHVS, CDR2 FNYEAQ. This CDR3 region has 14 residues. The CDR3 sequence is CASSLRGGPGELFF. As DNA, the CDR3 is TGTGCCAGCAGCTTAAGAGGAGGACCCGGGGAGCTGTTTTTT.

J is TRBJ2-7 and V is TRBV28; 7 bases are shared with TRBD1. The length of the CDR3 is 16 residues. V dropped 1 base and J dropped 2; count of bases not matched to a gene: 8. The germline CDR1 and CDR2 sequences are MDHEN and SYDVKM. The CDR3 spells CASSLSGQLRAYEQYF. CDR3 nucleotide sequence: TGTGCCAGCAGTTTATCGGGACAGTTACGCGCCTACGAGCAGTACTTC.

This clone showed up just a few times. The rearrangement links TRBV6-1 to TRBJ1-3, with TRBD1 as a possible D gene (6 bases). Trimming took off 6 bases at V and 0 bases at J, with 12 bases between the two ends. Germline V CDR1 and CDR2: MNHNS, SASEGT. This CDR3 comprises 15 residues. The CDR3 loop reads CASRRGHLSGNTIYF. The CDR3 DNA is TGTGCCAGCAGACGGGGACACCTCTCTGGAAACACCATATATTTT.

The V gene is TRBV28, the J gene TRBJ1-1, with D unclear. V lost 10 bases and J lost 0, with 12 bases in between. This CDR3 region has 13 residues. The germline gives CDR1 MDHEN, CDR2 SYDVKM. The chain's CDR3 is CATLLQVNTEAFF. DNA for the CDR3: TGTGCCACCCTGCTTCAGGTGAACACTGAAGCTTTCTTT.

This clone has only a few counts. The V call is TRBV5-6, the J call TRBJ2-7; tentative D call: TRBD2 (7 bases). Germline assignment: CDR1 SGHDT and CDR2 YYEEEE. The CDR3 covers 14 residues. V shed 3 bases and J shed 2 bases, with 12 bases lying between them. The CDR3 here is CASSWRGQTYEQYF. CDR3 DNA sequence: TGTGCCAGCAGCTGGCGGGGGCAGACCTACGAGCAGTACTTC.

This clone was recorded once. V is TRBV7-6 and J is TRBJ2-1; D perhaps matches TRBD1 (7 bases). V gave up 2 bases and J gave up 0 bases, with 14 bases separating them. This CDR3 is 17 amino acids long. Looked up from germline, CDR1 is SGHVS and CDR2 is FNYEAQ. The CDR3 DNA is TGTGCCAGCAGCTTAATCAGCAGGGGGGACTCCTACAATGAGCAGTTCTTC. Its protein product is CASSLISRGDSYNEQFF.

The CDR3 nucleotides are TGTGCCACCGTGGGGGGGCGCAATCAGCCCCAGCATTTT. Its translation is CATVGGRNQPQHF. This sequence joins TRBV7-9 and TRBJ1-5; a possible D gene is TRBD1 (6 bases). The V end lost 10 bases, the J end lost 2 bases, and 12 bases lay between the germline ends. This CDR3 has 13 amino acids. The germline V gene has CDR1 SEHNR and CDR2 FQNEAQ (reference sequence).

The rearrangement links TRBV6-5 to TRBJ2-7; D uncertain. Germline V lookup: CDR1 MNHEY, CDR2 SVGAGI. The CDR3 is 13 amino acids. The V end lost 0 bases, the J end lost 7 bases, and 10 bases lay between the germline ends. The CDR3 region has the DNA TGTGCCAGCAGTTACTCTTATTTCGGGGAGCAGTACTTC. This translates into CASSYSYFGEQYF.

The rearrangement uses TRBV19 and TRBJ2-1; maybe TRBD1 (6 bases). V dropped 6 bases and J dropped 9 bases, with 21 bases sitting between them. The germline gives CDR1 LNHDA, CDR2 SQIVND (reference sequence). The length of the CDR3 is 15 residues. Here the CDR3 DNA reads TGTGCCAGTAGGGTTGCAGCCAGGGGTGAAGGTGAGCAGTTCTTC. Amino acid sequence: CASRVAARGEGEQFF.

The chain recombines TRBV7-8 with TRBJ2-3, with no clear D. The CDR3 runs to 13 residues. Trimming cost V 1 base and J 3 bases, with 5 bases left between them. Germline assignment: CDR1 SGHVS and CDR2 FQNEAQ. Written as DNA, the CDR3 is TGTGCCAGCAGCTTAGGGAGAACAGATACGCAGTATTTT. This gives the protein CASSLGRTDTQYF.

This chain connects TRBV27 to TRBJ2-7; D is undetermined. The CDR3 runs to 15 residues. In germline, CDR1 is MNHEY, CDR2 SMNVEV (reference sequence). V gave up 8 bases and J gave up 2 bases, with 19 bases separating them. Here the CDR3 DNA reads TGTGCCAGCGTGATCCCCCCCGGTACGACCTACGAGCAGTACTTC. Its protein product is CASVIPPGTTYEQYF.

This clone appeared once. The V call is TRBV28, the J call TRBJ2-5, with 7 bases matching TRBD1. V was clipped by 3 bases and J by 4 bases; unmatched bases: 5. The CDR3 extends over 14 amino acids. Germline CDR1 and CDR2: MDHEN and SYDVKM. The CDR3 loop reads CASSLPGGIETQYF. In DNA form, the CDR3 reads TGTGCCAGCAGTTTGCCAGGGGGAATAGAGACCCAGTACTTC.

The chain joins TRBV7-6 to TRBJ2-7; TRBD2 matches 8 bases. Trimming removed 5 bases from V and 7 bases from J; junction bases left unmatched: 13. Germline V gives CDR1 SGHVS, CDR2 FNYEAQ. The CDR3 spans 15 residues. Written as DNA, the CDR3 is TGTGCCAGCAGCCAACCCGGGGGGGACCTTTTGGAGCAGTACTTC. Translation: CASSQPGGDLLEQYF.

The gene calls are TRBV6-6 and TRBJ2-2; D gene ambiguous. The CDR3 is 16 amino acids. Deletions cut 2 bases from V and 5 bases from J, with 15 bases between. Germline V CDR1 and CDR2: MNHNY, SVGAGI (reference sequence). Here the CDR3 DNA reads TGTGCCAGCAGTTACCGTAGTCTGAAATCAACCGGGGAGCTGTTTTTT. Its translation is CASSYRSLKSTGELFF.

This chain connects TRBV28 to TRBJ2-1, with 15 bases aligning to TRBD2. Trimming removed 6 bases from V and 4 bases from J; junction bases left unmatched: 13. The germline V gene encodes CDR1 MDHEN and CDR2 SYDVKM. The CDR3 extends over 19 amino acids. The CDR3 DNA reads TGTGCCAGCAGCAGTTATGGACTAGCGGGAGGGCCGTATTACAATGAGCAGTTCTTC. Amino acids: CASSSYGLAGGPYYNEQFF.

In its sample, this clone was seen a few times. The CDR3 region has the DNA TGTGCCATCAGTGAGAGGTGGGGGACAGGGGACAATGAGCAGTTCTTC. Amino acid sequence: CAISERWGTGDNEQFF. This sequence joins TRBV10-3 and TRBJ2-1; 10 nucleotides line up with TRBD1. After removal of 2 bases from V and 5 bases from J, the junction contained 6 bases not matched to a gene. The germline gives CDR1 ENHRY, CDR2 SYGVKD. This CDR3 contains 16 residues.

This chain connects TRBV19 to TRBJ1-1; 9 positions agree with TRBD1. The junction had 4 bases not matched to a gene; V was cut back by 3 bases and J by 5 bases. Germline CDR1 and CDR2: LNHDA and SQIVND (reference sequence). This CDR3 has 14 residues. In DNA form, the CDR3 reads TGTGCCAGTAGTATGGTGACAGGGGGTACTGAAGCTTTCTTT. Encoded protein: CASSMVTGGTEAFF.

This chain connects TRBV5-4 to TRBJ2-2, with 7 bases lining up with TRBD2. The CDR3 contains 13 residues. Germline CDR1 and CDR2: SGHNT and YYREEE (reference sequence). The V and J ends lost 5 bases and 4 bases, in that order; junction bases with no gene match: 2. CDR3: CASRPGGTGELFF. In DNA, the CDR3 is TGTGCCAGCAGACCGGGAGGCACCGGGGAGCTGTTTTTT. The full variable domain, its missing parts supplied by reference TRBV5-4 and TRBJ2-2, is ETGVTQSPTHLIKTRGQQVTLRCSSQSGHNTVSWYQQALGQGPQFIFQYYREEENGRGNFPPRFSGLQFPNYSSELNVNALELDDSALYLCASRPGGTGELFFGEGSRLTVL.